This T cell receptor (beta chain) was captured by sequencing in a study of blood T cell repertoires in COVID-19. The overall study: Spain, Italy and the United States supplied samples that represented acute and convalescent COVID-19. The cDNA or gDNA used as material had been derived from T cells, B-cell-depleted T cells, or PBMCs.

In the authors' methods: Quantification of nucleated cells was approximated via reference gene primer amplification. Sequencing used immunoSEQ multiplex PCR; TCRdb keeps in-frame clones, though not all of them. For V, J and clone size, that table is used; D and trimming come from the DNA. The profile shows 150,000 to 200,000 clones, 70% to 90% of them singletons. The CDR3 totals 13 residues. V was pared by 5 bases and J by 5 bases, with 12 bases between. Germline CDR1 is SGHTA and CDR2 is FQGNSA. Sequenced sample: peripheral blood. This chain uses TRBV7-2 with TRBJ2-5, with D perhaps matching TRBD2 (6 bases). The receptor's source is a man between 60 and 70 years old with active or convalescent COVID-19. The DNA of the CDR3 is TGTGCCAGCAGCGGCGGGACCTCTGAGACCCAGTACTTC. It specifies CASSGGTSETQYF.